This paragraph reports one T cell receptor beta chain. What it binds is not known. The CDR3 extends over 13 amino acids. V dropped 3 bases and J dropped 5 bases, with 10 bases sitting between them. CD4+CD45RO+CD25- cells were isolated as memory CD4+ T cells. General study findings and limits: Tumor memory CD4+ T cell TCR gene usage clustered with blood and lymph node memory CD4+ cells and lymph node naive CD4+ cells.

Constant-region reverse primers amplified full-length variable regions, followed by semi-nested Nested Universal Primer A PCR. Using its own MiXCR run on the 5' RACE reads, TCRdb lists one record per CDR3 protein. This table has tens of thousands of distinct CDR3 sequences, roughly 31% appearing once. The J gene is TRBJ2-5, the V gene TRBV12-3 or TRBV12-4; no clear D gene. Sample: tumor-infiltrating memory CD4+ T cells sorted from the breast tumor. The subset was: memory CD4+ T cells, CD4+CD45RO+CD25-. The source is a female donor with breast cancer. DNA for the CDR3: TGTGCCAGCAGTTTGGTCGTCTGGGAGACCCAGTACTTC. It is translated as CASSLVVWETQYF.